This passage covers 21 T cell receptor beta chains from one sample sequenced in a study of blood T cell repertoires in COVID-19. Using immunoSEQ multiplex PCR, the repertoire was profiled, and TCRdb retains in-frame clones only, with some absent. The repertoire holds tens of thousands of clones, with more than 70% as singletons. The sample comprised peripheral blood. The receptors shown here come from a human donor in a cohort sampled during active COVID-19.

This clone was observed once. The J gene is TRBJ2-1, the V gene TRBV5-1, with D tentatively TRBD2 (5 bases). CDR1 is SGHRS and CDR2 is YFSETQ in the germline V gene. This CDR3 has 15 amino acids. The V gene lost 0 bases and the J gene lost 0 bases, with 7 bases spanning the gap. Written as DNA, the CDR3 is TGCGCCAGCAGCTTGGACGGGGACTCCTACAATGAGCAGTTCTTC. As protein: CASSLDGDSYNEQFF. The full variable domain, its missing parts supplied by reference TRBV5-1 and TRBJ2-1, is KAGVTQTPRYLIKTRGQQVTLSCSPISGHRSVSWYQQTPGQGLQFLFEYFSETQRNKGNFPGRFSGRQFSNSRSEMNVSTLELGDSALYLCASSLDGDSYNEQFFGPGTRLTVL.

In its sample, this clone was seen a few times. J is TRBJ2-3 and V is TRBV7-6, with TRBD2 identical over 11 bases. The CDR3 spans 15 residues. Germline-derived CDR1 and CDR2 are SGHVS and FNYEAQ. With 5 bases clipped from V and 4 bases from J, the junction kept 5 bases outside the gene matches. The DNA of the CDR3 is TGTGCCAGCAGCCTTACTAGCGGGAGTCCAGATACGCAGTATTTT. Translating gives CASSLTSGSPDTQYF. The full variable domain, its missing parts supplied by reference TRBV7-6 and TRBJ2-3, is GAGVSQSPRYKVTKRGQDVALRCDPISGHVSLYWYRQALGQGPEFLTYFNYEAQQDKSGLPNDRFSAERPEGSISTLTIQRTEQRDSAMYRCASSLTSGSPDTQYFGPGTRLTVL.

This clone has a single count. The J gene is TRBJ1-5, the V gene TRBV6-5; D is undetermined. Germline-derived CDR1 and CDR2 are MNHEY and SVGAGI. This CDR3 has 14 amino acids. Trimming removed 4 bases at V and 6 bases at J, with 13 bases between. This chain's CDR3 is CASSSTSSGQPQHF. The CDR3 DNA sequence: TGTGCCAGCAGTTCCACCTCCTCGGGTCAGCCCCAGCATTTT.

This chain connects TRBV7-8 to TRBJ1-6; 9 bases are shared with TRBD1. This CDR3 has 16 residues. CDR1 SGHVS and CDR2 FQNEAQ come from the germline V gene. After removal of 4 bases from V and 7 bases from J, the junction contained 8 bases not matched to a gene. CDR3 in DNA: TGTGCCAGCAGCTCTACCGGGACAGGGCGCAATTCACCCCTCCACTTT. Translating gives CASSSTGTGRNSPLHF.

The rearrangement uses TRBV30 and TRBJ2-1; D is possibly TRBD2 (6 bases). Trimming cost V 3 bases and J 9 bases, with 18 bases left between them. Germline CDR1 GTSNPN, CDR2 SVGIG (reference sequence). The CDR3 contains 14 residues. The CDR3 protein is CAWRAGLSVSEQFF. The CDR3, as DNA: TGTGCCTGGAGGGCGGGACTTTCCGTCAGTGAGCAGTTCTTC. Looking up the rest from reference TRBV30 and TRBJ2-1 gives the full variable domain: SQTIHQWPATLVQPVGSPLSLECTVEGTSNPNLYWYRQAAGRGLQLLFYSVGIGQISSEVPQNLSASRPQDRQFILSSKKLLLSDSGFYLCAWRAGLSVSEQFFGPGTRLTVL.

This chain links TRBV5-5 with TRBJ1-6; the match to TRBD1 covers 9 bases. This CDR3 is 16 amino acids long. From germline, CDR1 is SGHKS and CDR2 YYEKEE (reference sequence). The V segment lost 5 bases and the J segment 9 bases; nucleotides outside the gene matches: 12. CDR3 DNA sequence: TGTGCCAGCAGGGTTGTGGGACAGGGCAGACTTTCACCCCTCCACTTT. Its translation is CASRVVGQGRLSPLHF.

J is TRBJ1-2 and V is TRBV5-6, with 10 positions matching TRBD1. Germline CDR1 reads SGHDT; CDR2 reads YYEEEE. The CDR3 is 14 residues long. The junction had 4 bases not matched to a gene; V was cut back by 5 bases and J by 3 bases. The CDR3: CASSTTGGYYGYTF. The CDR3 DNA sequence: TGTGCCAGCAGTACGACAGGGGGCTACTATGGCTACACCTTC.

In this sample, this clone turned up once. A read error may produce the germline difference seen at one junction end. Other DNA sequences in this sample translate to the same CDR3. This chain links TRBV12-3 or TRBV12-4 with TRBJ2-2, with unresolved D. The CDR3 has 13 residues. CDR3 DNA: TGTGCCAGTAGTTTTCAGGCCGCCGGGGAGCTGTTTTTT. It translates to CASSFQAAGELFF.

The chain couples TRBV5-1 to TRBJ2-7; the D gene is possibly TRBD2 (5 bases). The V gene's germline CDR1 is SGHRS and CDR2 YFSETQ. Between the trimmed V and J ends, which lost 2 bases and 0 bases, there was a span of 9 bases. This CDR3 contains 14 residues. CDR3 DNA sequence: TGCGCCAGCAGCTTAGAGGGCCTCTCCTACGAGCAGTACTTC. Amino acids: CASSLEGLSYEQYF.

The CDR3 DNA follows: TGTGCCAGTAGTGCGACGGGACAGCCTAATTCACCCCTCCACTTT. Translation: CASSATGQPNSPLHF. The rearrangement links TRBV19 to TRBJ1-6, with 7 bases matching TRBD1. The length of the CDR3 is 15 residues. Germline CDR1 LNHDA, CDR2 SQIVND (reference sequence). V gave up 5 bases and J gave up 6 bases; unmatched junction bases: 7.

V is TRBV30 and J is TRBJ1-2; 7 positions match TRBD1. The V gene end was trimmed by 3 bases and the J gene end by 7 bases; junction bases not matched to a gene: 2. Germline V lookup: CDR1 GTSNPN, CDR2 SVGIG (reference sequence). The CDR3 has 11 residues. The CDR3: CAWSRTGGYTF. The CDR3 DNA reads as TGTGCCTGGAGCCGGACAGGTGGCTACACCTTC.

This chain links TRBV5-8 with TRBJ2-4, with a weak D call TRBD1 (5 bases). In germline, CDR1 is SGHTS, CDR2 YDEGEE. The ends were cut back, 1 base at V and 4 bases at J, with 9 bases in the middle. This CDR3 region has 14 residues. Here the CDR3 DNA reads TGTGCCAGCAGCTTGAGGGGTCTGAAAAACATTCAGTACTTC. Translated: CASSLRGLKNIQYF.

The V gene is TRBV6-6, the J gene TRBJ2-2; TRBD1 aligns across 7 bases. V was clipped by 6 bases and J by 6 bases; unmatched bases: 7. The CDR3 consists of 14 residues. Per the germline V gene, CDR1 is MNHNY and CDR2 is SVGAGI (reference sequence). CDR3: CASSRGQSPGELFF. The CDR3 coding sequence is TGTGCCAGCAGCCGGGGACAGTCACCCGGGGAGCTGTTTTTT.

V usage is TRBV7-3 and J usage is TRBJ2-7; D is unresolved. With 2 bases removed from V and 2 bases from J, the gap between germline ends came to 7 bases. This CDR3 has 13 amino acids. CDR1 SGHTA and CDR2 FQGTGA come from the germline V gene. The CDR3 sequence: CASSLQATYEQYF. As DNA, the CDR3 is TGTGCCAGCAGCTTACAAGCCACCTACGAGCAGTACTTC.

For the CDR3, the DNA is TGTGCCAGCACCATCCTAGCGGGGGGAAAGCAGTACTTC. Protein: CASTILAGGKQYF. This chain links TRBV7-9 with TRBJ2-7, with 11 bases aligning to TRBD2. The CDR3 consists of 13 residues. Germline-derived CDR1 and CDR2 are SEHNR and FQNEAQ (reference sequence). V shed 7 bases, J shed 8 bases, and the junction held 7 bases outside the gene matches.

The chain uses TRBV24-1 and TRBJ2-3; 10 bases match TRBD2. Looked up from germline, CDR1 is KGHDR and CDR2 is SFDVKD. The V and J ends lost 5 bases and 6 bases, in that order; junction bases with no gene match: 4. The CDR3 runs to 14 residues. As DNA, the CDR3 is TGTGCCACCAGTGGGGCTAGCGGGAGTGATACGCAGTATTTT. Translated, it gives CATSGASGSDTQYF.

Concerning this clone itself: The junction differs from germline at one of its ends, possibly a read error. This chain links TRBV19 with TRBJ1-4; D remains ambiguous. Germline lookup yields CDR1 LNHDA and CDR2 SQIVND (reference sequence). This CDR3 spans 15 amino acids. CDR3 nucleotide sequence: TGCGCCAGTTCGCCATGGCTGGCAACTAATGAAAAACTGTTTTTT. Translating gives CASSPWLATNEKLFF.

The gene calls are TRBV10-3 and TRBJ2-1, with 9 bases fitting TRBD2. Germline-derived CDR1 and CDR2 are ENHRY and SYGVKD. Trimming at V came to 3 bases and at J to 6 bases, leaving 3 bases not matched to a gene. This CDR3 has 14 residues. This CDR3 reads CAISELAGVNEQFF. As DNA, the CDR3 is TGTGCCATCAGTGAACTAGCGGGTGTCAATGAGCAGTTCTTC.

The chain couples TRBV7-2 to TRBJ1-1; no reliable D call. Germline assignment: CDR1 SGHTA and CDR2 FQGNSA. Trimming shortened V by 3 bases and J by 11 bases, and 13 bases separated the two germline ends. The CDR3 loop spans 12 amino acids. CDR3 protein: CASSFDLSRAFF. CDR3 sequence (DNA): TGTGCCAGCAGCTTCGACCTCTCTAGGGCTTTCTTT.

The genes are TRBV4-1 and TRBJ2-1, with TRBD2 as a possible D gene (6 bases). Germline CDR1 MGHRA, CDR2 YSYEKL. Trimming cost V 4 bases and J 0 bases, with 10 bases left between them. The CDR3 length is 15 residues. The CDR3 DNA reads as TGCGCCAGCAGCCGTAGCGGCCCCTCCTACAATGAGCAGTTCTTC. Translated, it gives CASSRSGPSYNEQFF.

This chain uses TRBV19 with TRBJ1-1, with D unclear. Germline assignment: CDR1 LNHDA and CDR2 SQIVND (reference sequence). The CDR3 consists of 16 residues. The V end was cut by 6 bases, the J end by 1 base, with 18 bases between. The CDR3 coding sequence is TGTGCCAGTAGACTCCAGAGTGGACTGACGAACACTGAAGCTTTCTTT. Translation gives CASRLQSGLTNTEAFF. The full variable domain, with the rest looked up from reference TRBV19 and TRBJ1-1, is DGGITQSPKYLFRKEGQNVTLSCEQNLNHDAMYWYRQDPGQGLRLIYYSQIVNDFQKGDIAEGYSVSREKKESFPLTVTSAQKNPTAFYLCASRLQSGLTNTEAFFGQGTRLTVV.